The clone carrying this T cell receptor beta chain was detected many times. Its matching antigen is unknown. The sample belongs to a study of T-cell memory formation after mild COVID-19. The study, taken as a whole, reports: Researchers report contracting CD4+ clones mostly in CM and EM, with CD8+ clones in EMRA. Clones contracting over day 15 to 85 were CD4/CD8 balanced, with later expanders leaning CD4+. Pre-infection memory held some responding clones, suggesting pre-existing cross-reactive T cells responded.

One entry per CDR3 protein results from TCRdb running MiXCR on the 5' RACE reads. The sample holds fewer than 550,000 distinct CDR3 sequences, around 19% seen once. V was pared by 7 bases and J by 5 bases, with 8 bases of the junction left unmatched. The CDR3 sequence is 13 residues long. Germline values: CDR1 SGHRS, CDR2 YFSETQ. This sequence was found in an adult woman who had mild COVID-19 (a few samples of this study predate the infection). Cell type and time point are not known. Sequenced input: PBMCs or a T cell subset sorted from them (not recorded which). This sequence joins TRBV5-1 and TRBJ1-1; 7 nucleotides agree with TRBD1. The CDR3 nucleotides read TGCGCCAGCGCCGTACAGGGGAATACTGAAGCTTTCTTT. Residues: CASAVQGNTEAFF. The whole variable domain, filled in from reference TRBV5-1 and TRBJ1-1, reads KAGVTQTPRYLIKTRGQQVTLSCSPISGHRSVSWYQQTPGQGLQFLFEYFSETQRNKGNFPGRFSGRQFSNSRSEMNVSTLELGDSALYLCASAVQGNTEAFFGQGTRLTVV.